Listed below are T cell receptor beta chains from one sample, sequenced in a study of pediatric ulcerative colitis. Only in-frame clones appear in the TCRdb table, and some are missing; sequencing was by immunoSEQ multiplex PCR. The repertoire holds about 34,000 clones, with around 75% as singletons. Sequencing input: gut tissue. These receptors all come from a boy aged 5-17 years with severe ulcerative colitis. CDR3s include the opening cysteine and the closing phenylalanine or tryptophan. A D gene is named only where the DNA matches it firmly. Not all rows give a size; the values are once, few, many and, for expanded clones, a class.

J	size	D	V	DNA	CDR3
TRBJ1-1	NA	TRBD1	TRBV4-1	TGCGCCAGCAGCCAAGGGGCGGGACAGGGGAGGGCTGAAGCTTTCTTT	CASSQGAGQGRAEAFF
TRBJ1-2	NA	NA	TRBV5-1	TGCGCCAGCAGCTTGGACAGCCGTAACTATGGCTACACCTTC	CASSLDSRNYGYTF
TRBJ1-1	NA	NA	TRBV29-1	TGCAGCGTTGGGTCCCGGGGGGCGCGAACTGAAGCTTTCTTT	CSVGSRGARTEAFF
TRBJ2-3	NA	NA	TRBV20-1	TGCAGCGGGGGTAACACAGATACGCAGTATTTT	CSGGNTDTQYF
TRBJ1-2	NA	TRBD1	TRBV27	TGTGCCAGCAGCCCGAGGGGACAGGGGGTTGGTGGCTACACCTTC	CASSPRGQGVGGYTF
TRBJ2-5	NA	TRBD2	TRBV9	TGTGCCAGCAGCGCGGGACTAGTGGGGGCGTCGAAACAAGAGACCCAGTACTTC	CASSAGLVGASKQETQYF
TRBJ2-2	NA	TRBD1	TRBV7-9	TGTGCCAGCACCGGGGACAGGAACACCGGGGAGCTGTTTTTT	CASTGDRNTGELFF
TRBJ1-1	NA	NA	TRBV6-1	TGTGCCAGCAGTGAAGCTGCAAACACTGAAGCTTTCTTT	CASSEAANTEAFF
TRBJ1-1	NA	NA	TRBV9	TGTGCCAGCAGCCCCGGGGTTGAAGCTTTCTTT	CASSPGVEAFF
TRBJ2-1	NA	TRBD1	TRBV6-5	TGTGCCAGCAGTTCAATAACAGGGGGCGCGTACAATGAGCAGTTCTTC	CASSSITGGAYNEQFF
TRBJ2-3	NA	NA	TRBV2	TGTGCCAGCAGTGAAGCCTGGAACACAGATACGCAGTATTTT	CASSEAWNTDTQYF
TRBJ1-2	NA	NA	TRBV9	TGTGCCAGCAGCCGGGCAGAAGCTAACTATGGCTACACCTTC	CASSRAEANYGYTF
TRBJ1-1	NA	TRBD1	TRBV30	TGTGCCTGGAGTACAGGGGGCCGAACTGAAGCTTTCTTT	CAWSTGGRTEAFF
TRBJ1-2	NA	TRBD1	TRBV19	TGTGCCAGTAGTTTCCCGACAGGGCGCTATGGCTACACCTTC	CASSFPTGRYGYTF
TRBJ1-6	NA	TRBD1	TRBV30	TGTGCCTGGAGGAAGGAGGGGGCGTATAATTCACCCCTCCACTTT	CAWRKEGAYNSPLHF
TRBJ1-1	NA	NA	TRBV11-2	TGTGCCAGCAGCTTAGCCCCGACAGCAATGAACACTGAAGCTTTCTTT	CASSLAPTAMNTEAFF
TRBJ2-7	NA	TRBD1	TRBV11-2	TGTGCCAGCAGCGCCTTGGGACAGTTCTACGAGCAGTACTTC	CASSALGQFYEQYF
TRBJ2-1	NA	TRBD2	TRBV11-3	TGTGCCAGCAGCCCCGGGGGGGGCTCCTACAATGAGCAGTTCTTC	CASSPGGGSYNEQFF
TRBJ2-5	NA	TRBD2	TRBV5-1	TGCGCCAGCAGCTTGTTAATGTTACTAGCGGGACAAGAGACCCAGTACTTC	CASSLLMLLAGQETQYF
TRBJ2-7	NA	TRBD2	TRBV7-9	TGTGCCAGCAGCTTTTCCCCTTTTGGGGGGGCCTACGAGCAGTACTTC	CASSFSPFGGAYEQYF
TRBJ1-5	few	NA	TRBV15	TGTGCCACCTCGGAGTATAATCAGCCCCAGCATTTT	CATSEYNQPQHF
TRBJ2-2	NA	NA	TRBV7-2	TGTGCCAGCAGCTTCTGGACTTCGAACACCGGGGAGCTGTTTTTT	CASSFWTSNTGELFF
TRBJ2-7	NA	TRBD1	TRBV6-1	TGTGCCAGCAGTGACGCGGGCCGGACAGGGGCCCTCTACGAGCAGTACTTC	CASSDAGRTGALYEQYF
TRBJ2-2	NA	TRBD2	TRBV5-5	TGTGCCAGCGGTCCGGGACTAGTAACCGGGGAGCTGTTTTTT	CASGPGLVTGELFF
TRBJ2-3	NA	TRBD1	TRBV7-3	TGTGCCAGCAGCGCGGGACAGGGTCTCCCAGATACGCAGTATTTT	CASSAGQGLPDTQYF
TRBJ1-1	NA	NA	TRBV10-3	TGTGCCATCAGTGCGGACCCCAGCACTGAAGCTTTCTTT	CAISADPSTEAFF
TRBJ1-3	medium-sized	TRBD1	TRBV28	TGTGCCAGCAGTTCCTTTCCCGGCACAGGGGTTGGAGACACCATATATTTT	CASSSFPGTGVGDTIYF
TRBJ1-2	NA	TRBD1	TRBV27	TGTGCCAGCAGGGGACAGGGGCCCTATGGCTACACCTTC	CASRGQGPYGYTF
TRBJ1-1	few	TRBD1	TRBV19	TGTGCCAGTAGCACGACAGGGGTGAACACTGAAGCTTTCTTT	CASSTTGVNTEAFF
TRBJ2-7	NA	TRBD2	TRBV11-2	TGTGCCAGCAGCTTAGGCGGGGGGCGCTACGAGCAGTACTTC	CASSLGGGRYEQYF
TRBJ2-3	NA	NA	TRBV5-1	TGCGCCAGCAGACAGGGACCATTCACAGATACGCAGTATTTT	CASRQGPFTDTQYF
TRBJ1-1	NA	NA	TRBV29-1	TGCAGCGCCGCAGTGGCAATGAACACTGAAGCTTTCTTT	CSAAVAMNTEAFF
TRBJ2-7	NA	NA	TRBV28	TGTGCCAGCAGAGCTGGTTACGAGCAGTACTTC	CASRAGYEQYF
TRBJ2-3	NA	TRBD2	TRBV19	TGTGCCAGTAGTGTGGAGTTGACTAGCGGGGACGCCACAGATACGCAGTATTTT	CASSVELTSGDATDTQYF
TRBJ2-1	NA	NA	TRBV7-9	TGTGCCAGCAGCGAGGGCGGAAGGCTCTACAATGAGCAGTTCTTC	CASSEGGRLYNEQFF
TRBJ1-2	NA	TRBD1	TRBV11-2	TGTGCCAGCAGCGCAAATCGACAGGGGGGCTACACCTTC	CASSANRQGGYTF
TRBJ1-2	NA	NA	TRBV9	TGTGCCAGCAGCGTAGAGATCCATGGGGGCAGGGATTCCCCAGGGTATGGCTACACCTTC	CASSVEIHGGRDSPGYGYTF
TRBJ2-2	NA	NA	TRBV5-1	TGCGCCAGCAGTTACTTAGGGCCCCACACCGGGGAGCTGTTTTTT	CASSYLGPHTGELFF
TRBJ2-3	NA	TRBD2	TRBV7-3	TGTGCCAGCAGCTCCCCAGGCGGGGGTCTTCTCACAGATACGCAGTATTTT	CASSSPGGGLLTDTQYF
TRBJ2-7	NA	NA	TRBV11-2	TGTGCCAGCAGCGCGCGCTGGGGGACCGCATACGAGCAGTACTTC	CASSARWGTAYEQYF
TRBJ1-1	NA	TRBD1	TRBV7-3	TGTGCCAGCGGGTACGGGACAGGGAATGAAGCTTTCTTT	CASGYGTGNEAFF
TRBJ1-3	NA	TRBD1	TRBV5-6	TGTGCCAGCAGCTCACAGGGGGGAGCTTATGGAAACACCATATATTTT	CASSSQGGAYGNTIYF
TRBJ2-7	NA	TRBD2	TRBV25-1	TGTGCCAGCAGTGAGGGGAGGGCCGAGCAGTACTTC	CASSEGRAEQYF
TRBJ2-1	NA	NA	TRBV5-4	TGTGCCAGCAGCTTGGCCTATGGTAATGCAGATTTTTACAATGAGCAGTTCTTC	CASSLAYGNADFYNEQFF
TRBJ2-3	few	TRBD1	TRBV28	TGTGCCATCGAGGACAGGGAAGGGGATACGCAGTATTTT	CAIEDREGDTQYF
TRBJ2-2	few	TRBD1	TRBV10-1	TGCGCCAGCAGTCCCGGGACAGGATCCGGGGAGCTGTTTTTT	CASSPGTGSGELFF
TRBJ1-2	NA	NA	TRBV7-8	TGTGCCAGCAGCTTAGACAGGTTGGTTGGCACCTTC	CASSLDRLVGTF
TRBJ1-4	NA	NA	TRBV5-1	TGCGCCAGCAGCGCTACTGCAACTAATGAAAAACTGTTTTTT	CASSATATNEKLFF
TRBJ1-6	few	NA	TRBV25-1	TGTGCCAGCAGTGCCTCAGGGGTTTCCTATAATTCACCCCTCCACTTT	CASSASGVSYNSPLHF
TRBJ1-2	NA	NA	TRBV7-9	TGTGCCAGCAGCTTAGCCAATGGCTACACCTTC	CASSLANGYTF
TRBJ2-7	NA	TRBD2	TRBV9	TGTGCCAGCAGCGCAACTAGCGGGCCTTACTACGAGCAGTACTTC	CASSATSGPYYEQYF
TRBJ1-1	NA	NA	TRBV5-6	TGTGCCAGCAGCTGGGTAGGGGACCCCATGAACACTGAAGCTTTCTTT	CASSWVGDPMNTEAFF